A selection of T cell receptor beta chains follows, all from one sample in a study of T cell repertoires in cytomegalovirus infection. MiXCR, run by TCRdb on the reads, gives a single entry per CDR3 protein. This table holds 100,000 to 150,000 distinct CDR3 sequences, about 10% found once. The sequencing sample was made of PBMCs. The receptor set was obtained from a human donor in good health (CMV status not recorded). Some clones in this sample may be carry-over from other donors' samples. Both conserved end residues are part of each CDR3. D genes are given only for firm matches. Only part of the rows carry a size: once, few, many, or a class if the clone is expanded.

V gene,D gene,J gene,clone size,CDR3 protein,CDR3 DNA
TRBV25-1,-,TRBJ1-4,-,CASSPGGGDEKLFF,TGTGCCAGCAGTCCGGGGGGCGGGGATGAAAAACTGTTTTTT
TRBV12-3/TRBV12-4,TRBD2,TRBJ2-3,many,CASSLSGGPTDTQYF,TGTGCCAGCAGTCTGAGCGGGGGCCCGACAGATACGCAGTATTTT
TRBV14,-,TRBJ1-1,-,CASSQEGSNSLGTEAFF,TGTGCCAGCAGCCAAGAAGGTTCCAACAGTTTGGGCACTGAAGCTTTCTTT
TRBV19,TRBD1,TRBJ2-1,many,CASSPHRDREGHEQFF,TGTGCCAGTAGTCCCCACCGGGACAGGGAGGGGCATGAGCAGTTCTTC
TRBV4-1,-,TRBJ2-5,-,CASSQEGQETQYF,TGCGCCAGCAGCCAAGAAGGGCAAGAGACCCAGTACTTC
TRBV19,-,TRBJ2-3,many,CASSGDGDLDTQYF,TGTGCCAGTAGTGGGGACGGGGATTTGGATACGCAGTATTTT
TRBV6-2/TRBV6-3,TRBD1,TRBJ1-1,many,CASSYVGTGNTEAFF,TGTGCCAGCAGTTACGTCGGGACAGGGAACACTGAAGCTTTCTTT
TRBV19,TRBD2,TRBJ2-3,many,CASSPRRGNTDTQYF,TGTGCCAGTAGTCCTCGGCGGGGGAACACAGATACGCAGTATTTT
TRBV20-1,TRBD1,TRBJ2-5,many,CSARNQQGSLQTQYF,TGCAGTGCTAGAAACCAACAGGGGTCTTTGCAGACCCAGTACTTC
TRBV6-6,-,TRBJ1-1,many,CASSYGTGRVNTEAFF,TGTGCCAGCAGTTACGGAACAGGGAGGGTTAACACTGAAGCTTTCTTT
TRBV15,-,TRBJ2-3,many,CATSRDPDPHKRTDTQYF,TGTGCCACCAGCAGAGACCCCGACCCGCATAAACGCACAGATACGCAGTATTTT
TRBV19,-,TRBJ1-6,many,CASRTGTNNSPLHF,TGTGCCAGTCGGACCGGGACTAATAATTCACCCCTCCACTTT
TRBV20-1,TRBD2,TRBJ2-5,-,CSAREGGGTGETQYF,TGCAGTGCTAGAGAAGGCGGGGGGACCGGGGAGACCCAGTACTTC
TRBV5-1,-,TRBJ1-2,-,CASSSYTANYGYTF,TGCGCCAGCAGCTCTTATACAGCTAACTATGGCTACACCTTC
TRBV2,TRBD2,TRBJ2-4,-,CASKLGGGAKNIQYF,TGTGCCAGCAAGTTGGGGGGGGGGGCCAAAAACATTCAGTACTTC
TRBV7-2,-,TRBJ1-6,-,CAARLGDSPLHF,TGTGCCGCCCGTCTAGGGGATTCACCCCTCCACTTT
TRBV20-1,-,TRBJ1-5,few,CSATPRDGYQPQHF,TGCAGTGCTACACCTAGGGACGGCTATCAGCCCCAGCATTTT
TRBV12-3/TRBV12-4,-,TRBJ1-1,many,CASRQLREEAFF,TGTGCCAGTCGACAGTTAAGGGAAGAAGCTTTCTTT
TRBV7-2,-,TRBJ2-1,many,CASSLGGTYNEQFF,TGTGCCAGCAGCTTAGGCGGTACCTACAATGAGCAGTTCTTC
TRBV28,-,TRBJ2-4,few,CASSLKGFGKNIQYF,TGTGCCAGCAGTTTAAAGGGATTCGGCAAAAACATTCAGTACTTC
TRBV7-2,TRBD1,TRBJ2-3,many,CASSLPPSGRGRDTQYF,TGTGCCAGCAGCTTACCCCCCTCGGGCAGGGGGCGAGATACGCAGTATTTT
TRBV2,-,TRBJ2-1,-,CASSTEYNEQFF,TGTGCCAGCAGTACGGAATACAATGAGCAGTTCTTC
TRBV10-2,-,TRBJ1-2,many,CASLQGSYGYTF,TGCGCCAGCCTACAGGGATCGTATGGCTACACCTTC
TRBV7-9,-,TRBJ1-6,few,CASSPDSGRPLHF,TGTGCCAGCAGCCCTGATAGTGGGCGGCCCCTCCACTTT
TRBV29-1,-,TRBJ2-7,few,CSVEVAYEQYF,TGCAGCGTTGAAGTTGCTTACGAGCAGTACTTC
TRBV4-1,TRBD1,TRBJ2-5,-,CASSQEGTGVETQYF,TGCGCCAGCAGCCAAGAAGGGACAGGAGTAGAGACCCAGTACTTC
TRBV12-3/TRBV12-4,-,TRBJ1-2,many,CASSTQLLGYGYTF,TGTGCCAGCAGTACGCAGCTTTTGGGCTATGGCTACACCTTC
TRBV6-1,TRBD1,TRBJ2-7,few,CASSAGQTAYEQYF,TGTGCCAGCAGTGCGGGACAGACCGCCTACGAGCAGTACTTC
TRBV15,-,TRBJ2-5,-,CATSRDAYQETQYF,TGTGCCACCAGCAGAGATGCGTACCAAGAGACCCAGTACTTC
TRBV29-1,TRBD1,TRBJ2-1,-,CSVEGDRGGYNEQFF,TGCAGCGTTGAAGGGGACAGGGGTGGCTACAATGAGCAGTTCTTC
TRBV7-2,TRBD1,TRBJ1-1,many,CASSYRQGGGTEAFF,TGTGCCAGCAGCTACCGACAGGGGGGTGGGACTGAAGCTTTCTTT
TRBV7-2,TRBD1,TRBJ1-2,many,CASRRGQGPIYGYTF,TGTGCCAGCAGACGTGGACAGGGGCCTATCTATGGCTACACCTTC
TRBV28,TRBD1,TRBJ1-4,few,CASSTTGDGYEKLFF,TGTGCCAGCAGTACAACAGGGGATGGGTATGAAAAACTGTTTTTT
TRBV28,-,TRBJ1-5,many,CASISQGQPQHF,TGTGCCAGCATTAGTCAGGGACAGCCCCAGCATTTT
TRBV20-1,-,TRBJ1-6,many,CSAGQGGYNSPLHF,TGCAGTGCAGGCCAAGGGGGCTATAATTCACCCCTCCACTTT
TRBV11-1,-,TRBJ1-2,-,CASSVGGLAGYTF,TGTGCCAGCAGCGTGGGCGGTTTGGCTGGCTACACCTTC
TRBV6-1,-,TRBJ2-3,many,CASSDYRGTDTQYF,TGTGCCAGCAGTGATTACAGGGGCACAGATACGCAGTATTTT
TRBV29-1,-,TRBJ1-2,few,CSVEGRNRPEGYTF,TGCAGCGTTGAGGGCCGCAATAGACCGGAGGGCTACACCTTC
TRBV6-1,-,TRBJ1-1,many,CASIGVTEAFF,TGTGCCAGCATAGGGGTCACTGAAGCTTTCTTT
TRBV4-1,-,TRBJ2-3,many,CASSQGGRGGTDTQYF,TGCGCCAGCAGCCAAGGCGGCAGGGGGGGCACAGATACGCAGTATTTT